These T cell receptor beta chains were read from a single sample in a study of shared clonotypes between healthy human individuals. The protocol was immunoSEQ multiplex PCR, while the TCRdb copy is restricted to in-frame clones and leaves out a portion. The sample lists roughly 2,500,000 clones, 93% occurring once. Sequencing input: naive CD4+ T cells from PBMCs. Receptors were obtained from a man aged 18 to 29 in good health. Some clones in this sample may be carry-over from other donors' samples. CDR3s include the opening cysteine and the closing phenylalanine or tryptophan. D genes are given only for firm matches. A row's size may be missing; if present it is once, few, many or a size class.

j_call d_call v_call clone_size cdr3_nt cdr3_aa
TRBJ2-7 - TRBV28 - TGTGCCAGCGGTTCGCCGGGGAGCGCCGGAACCTACGAGCAGTACTTC CASGSPGSAGTYEQYF
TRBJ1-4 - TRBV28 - TGTGCCAGCAGTCGTCCCGGACCAACTAATGAAAAACTGTTTTTT CASSRPGPTNEKLFF
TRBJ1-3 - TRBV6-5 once TGTGCCAGCGTCCCGCAGATTGGAAACACCATATATTTT CASVPQIGNTIYF
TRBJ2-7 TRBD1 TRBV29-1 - TGCAGCGTCAAACCGGGACAGGGCTCCTACGAGCAGTACTTC CSVKPGQGSYEQYF
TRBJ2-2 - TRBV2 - TGTGCCAGCAAAAGCAACCTTAAGAACACCGGGGAGCTGTTTTTT CASKSNLKNTGELFF
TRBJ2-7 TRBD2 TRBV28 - TGTGCCAGCAGCGTGACTAGCGGGATTTACGAGCAGTACTTC CASSVTSGIYEQYF
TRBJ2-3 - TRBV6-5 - TGTGCCAGCAGTGGGACGGCGCGGGATACGCAGTATTTT CASSGTARDTQYF
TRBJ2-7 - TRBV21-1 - TGTGCCAGCAGCTCCCGGAGGACTAGCGGGAGGCAGGGCGAGCAGTACTTC CASSSRRTSGRQGEQYF
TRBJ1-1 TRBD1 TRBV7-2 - TGTGCCAGCAGTGGACAGGGGTATCGAGCCACTGAAGCTTTCTTT CASSGQGYRATEAFF
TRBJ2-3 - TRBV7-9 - TGTGCCAGCAGCTTACGTGGTAGTAGCACAGATACGCAGTATTTT CASSLRGSSTDTQYF
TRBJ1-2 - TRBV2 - TGTGCCAGCAGGGCAGGGCCCTCCCATGGCTACACCTTC CASRAGPSHGYTF
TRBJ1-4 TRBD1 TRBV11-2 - TGTGCCACCTCGCCCAGGGGGGTCACTAATGAAAAACTGTTTTTT CATSPRGVTNEKLFF
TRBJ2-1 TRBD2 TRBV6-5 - TGTGCCAGCAGCCGGACTAGCTCCTACAATGAGCAGTTCTTC CASSRTSSYNEQFF
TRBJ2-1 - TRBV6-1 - TGTGCCAGCAGTGAAAACGCAGGGGTCGATGAGCAGTTCTTC CASSENAGVDEQFF
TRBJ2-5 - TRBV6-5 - TGTGCCAGCAGTTACTCGAAGGGAATAGGGCAAGAGACCCAGTACTTC CASSYSKGIGQETQYF
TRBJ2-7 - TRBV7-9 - TGTGCCAGCAGCTCGACCCCGGGAGCCGGAATCACCTACGAGCAGTACTTC CASSSTPGAGITYEQYF
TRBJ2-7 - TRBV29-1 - TGCAGCGTTGGGGACGAGCAGTACTTC CSVGDEQYF
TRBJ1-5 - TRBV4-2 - TGTGCCAGCAGCCAAGAGGCGGGTCAGCCCCAGCATTTT CASSQEAGQPQHF
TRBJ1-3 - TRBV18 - TGTGCCAGCTCTCCCGAACAGGGATTCAACACCATATATTTT CASSPEQGFNTIYF
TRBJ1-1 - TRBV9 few TGTGCCAGCAGCGTAACAGCGAACACTGAAGCTTTCTTT CASSVTANTEAFF
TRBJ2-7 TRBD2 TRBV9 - TGTGCCAGCAGCAAAATGGGACTAGGGGGGTACGAGCAGTACTTC CASSKMGLGGYEQYF
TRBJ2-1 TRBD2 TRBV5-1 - TGCGCCAGCAGCCTTAGCGGGAGACCAAGGGGCTCCTACAATGAGCAGTTCTTC CASSLSGRPRGSYNEQFF
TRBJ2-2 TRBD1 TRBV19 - TGTGCCAGTACCTCCGTGGGACAGGGGACTCCCGGGGAGCTGTTTTTT CASTSVGQGTPGELFF
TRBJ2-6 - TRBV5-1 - TGCGCCAGCAGCTTGGACGGCTCTGGGGCCAACGTCCTGACTTTC CASSLDGSGANVLTF
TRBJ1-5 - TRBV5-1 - TGCGCCAGCAGCTTGGTGGGGGATAATCAGCCCCAGCATTTT CASSLVGDNQPQHF
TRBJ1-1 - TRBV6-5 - TGTGCCAGCAGTTTCGAGTATAACACTGAAGCTTTCTTT CASSFEYNTEAFF
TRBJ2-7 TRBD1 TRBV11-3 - TGTGCCAGCAGCCACACAGGGGGTGAGCAGTACTTC CASSHTGGEQYF
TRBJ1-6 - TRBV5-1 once TGCGCCAGCAGCTTGGCAAGTCGTTCACCCCTCCACTTT CASSLASRSPLHF
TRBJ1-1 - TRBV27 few TGTGCCAGCAGTGCCGTTCACAGGAACACTGAAGCTTTCTTT CASSAVHRNTEAFF
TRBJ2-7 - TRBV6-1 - TGTGCCAGCACCGAACGAGCCCCGGAGGAGCAGTACTTC CASTERAPEEQYF
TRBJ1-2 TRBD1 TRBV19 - TGTGCCAGTAGTAGACAGGGGAGGGGCTATGGCTACACCTTC CASSRQGRGYGYTF
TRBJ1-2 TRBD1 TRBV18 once TGTGCCAGCTCACCGGCCGGGACAGGGGGCTCCGATGGCTACACCTTC CASSPAGTGGSDGYTF
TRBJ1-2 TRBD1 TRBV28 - TGTGCCAGCAGCCTGACAGGGGCGGCTGATGGCTACACCTTC CASSLTGAADGYTF
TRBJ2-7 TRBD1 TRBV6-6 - TGTGCCAGCAGCCCCCGGGGGACAGGGGTTTACGAGCAGTACTTC CASSPRGTGVYEQYF
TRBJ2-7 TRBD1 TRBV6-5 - TGTGCCAGCAGACCTACAGGGGATCTACCCTACGAGCAGTACTTC CASRPTGDLPYEQYF
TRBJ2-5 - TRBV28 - TGTGCCAGCAGTTTATTAGGAGACTCTAGGTACTTC CASSLLGDSRYF
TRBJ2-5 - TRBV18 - TGTGCCAGCTCACCGCTCAGGGTTGGCCAAGAGACCCAGTACTTC CASSPLRVGQETQYF
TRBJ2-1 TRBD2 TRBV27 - TGTGCCAGCGGAGGACTAGCGGGCCCCAATGAGCAGTTCTTC CASGGLAGPNEQFF
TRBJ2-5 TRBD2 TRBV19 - TGTGCCAGTAGCAAGACTAGCGGGAGGGGTGCAGAGACCCAGTACTTC CASSKTSGRGAETQYF
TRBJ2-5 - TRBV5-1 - TGCGCCAGCAGCTTGGAGTTACCCCAGAGAGAGACCCAGTACTTC CASSLELPQRETQYF
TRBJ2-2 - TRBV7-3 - TGTGCCAGCAGCCCAAGGGCAGGATTGATTCCCGGGGAGCTGTTTTTT CASSPRAGLIPGELFF